What follows is one T cell receptor beta chain and its context. Only a few counts were recorded for this clone. Its antigen is still unknown. The sample holds no much larger clone one base away, and base qualities are not on file. Each collaborating institution followed its own protocols to collect whole blood in K2EDTA tubes. Collaborator samples were shipped for TCRbeta analysis as frozen whole blood, isolated PBMCs, or DNA extracted from either sample type. Cut back by 0 bases and 1 base, the V and J ends lie 11 bases apart. The CDR3 has 16 amino acids, counting the end cysteine and phenylalanine. CDR3 DNA only is kept here, 48 bases in frame from base 1. As encoded in the germline V gene, CDR1 is SGDLS while CDR2 is YYNGEE. The data were obtained in a study of blood T cell repertoires in COVID-19 (dated by TCRdb to the early 2020s). Some background on the complete study: Samples from collaborators originated in the United States, Italy and Spain and spanned both the acute and convalescent phases of COVID-19. The material from the prospective study consisted of cDNA or gDNA derived from T cells, B-cell-depleted T cells, or PBMCs. Subjects who had been exposed to COVID-19, were actively infected with it, or had recovered from it provided the deeply sampled blood TCRbeta repertoires that made up the dataset. The repertoires were released in a freely available public database meant as a resource for research on the immune response to SARS-CoV-2. Samples came from the ongoing ImmuneRACE study (first 160 participants) plus 1,254 subjects from 6 global collaborators. The sample metadata nearly always contained a de-identified subject ID, COVID-19 status, age in years and sex. HLA class I and class II types, where available, came from metadata supplied by the sample provider rather than from assay-based typing.

The immunoSEQ Assay, a bias-controlled multiplex PCR, was used to amplify TCRbeta CDR3 regions from genomic DNA. The published analysis was carried out like this. The number of nucleated cells in each sample was estimated by amplification of reference gene primers within the assay. To quantify the absolute abundance of each unique TCRbeta CDR3 rearrangement, sequence reads were collapsed and filtered. For each sample, productive Simpson clonality was calculated as the square root of Simpson's diversity index across productive rearrangements. TCRdb took over this immuneACCESS table, retaining in-frame rearrangements with V and J assigned. Such tables are incomplete; in checked studies, under half of the missing clones stem from an unresolved V gene, and the remainder is unexplained. D and trimming were read from the DNA, whereas the V and J calls and clone size are those reported in that table. The sample table holds hundreds of thousands of clones, of which 85% were seen once. The ten largest clones represent 4.1% of the sample.

Broader findings and caveats from the paper: Clinical and demographic metadata were provided uncurated, with the amount varying by source and participant.

The clonotype comes from a woman in her forties or fifties with active or convalescent COVID-19. Rearrangement joined TRBV9 to TRBJ1-3, and perhaps TRBD1 as D gene, on 5 matching bases. The sample was peripheral blood. The CDR3 here reads CASSVGPGRSGNTIYF. In nucleotides, the sequence is TGTGCCAGCAGCGTAGGCCCAGGGCGGTCTGGAAACACCATATATTTT.